The rows below give T cell receptor beta chains drawn from one sample of a study of monozygotic twins with inflammatory bowel disease. Following a re-call of the 5' RACE reads, TCRdb has one entry per CDR3 protein and lacks DNA. Its clone listing holds approximately 380,000 distinct CDR3 sequences. Sequenced material: blood. Every receptor here comes from a human donor with ulcerative colitis or Crohn's disease, or a healthy co-twin of an affected twin (not recorded which). Both conserved end residues are part of each CDR3.

J gene,V gene,CDR3 protein
TRBJ1-2,TRBV7-9,CASSLTGASNYGYTF
TRBJ2-3,TRBV7-2,CASSQQGSTDTQYF
TRBJ1-3,TRBV12-3/TRBV12-4,CASSLLGRSSGNTIYF
TRBJ2-7,TRBV5-1,CASSLAYSLQADYEQYF
TRBJ2-7,TRBV6-5,CASSYSSGFSYEQYF
TRBJ2-1,TRBV11-1,CASSSFRLSSGNEQFF
TRBJ2-1,TRBV4-3,CASSSSQGVKSSQFF
TRBJ1-2,TRBV12-3/TRBV12-4,CASSPGGENYVGYTF
TRBJ2-1,TRBV27,CASSLSTGFGGREQFF
TRBJ1-6,TRBV7-2,CASAKRAGRPDSPLHF
TRBJ2-7,TRBV10-3,CAIKGSSYEQYF
TRBJ1-4,TRBV4-2,CASSQDEGLLEKLFF
TRBJ1-1,TRBV3-1,CASSHGSLGTEAFF
TRBJ1-6,TRBV4-2,CASSPGGGASNSPLHF
TRBJ1-5,TRBV5-1,CASSPGVSIQPQHF